The 12 T cell receptor beta chains presented below share a single source sample, sequenced in a study of T cells after yellow fever vaccination. TCRdb reprocessed the 5' RACE reads with MiXCR, giving one entry per CDR3 protein. Here the sample spans roughly 340,000 distinct CDR3 sequences, 8.5% to 9% being singletons. The specimen comprised PBMCs, sampled on the day of the first yellow fever vaccination. All receptors derive from a man in his late teens or twenties who received the YFV17D yellow fever vaccine.

Only a few counts were recorded for this clonotype. The chain has TRBV5-8 and TRBJ2-4, with D perhaps assigned TRBD1 or TRBD2 (5 bases each). V lost 0 bases, J lost 0 bases, and 13 bases lay in between. Germline V CDR1 and CDR2: SGHTS, YDEGEE. The CDR3 is 17 residues long. The CDR3 nucleotides read TGTGCCAGCAGCTTGGAGGGACCCCTGCTAGCCAAAAACATTCAGTACTTC. It translates to CASSLEGPLLAKNIQYF.

The chain uses TRBV7-2 and TRBJ2-7, with 7 nucleotides matching TRBD2. This CDR3 comprises 15 residues. The ends lost 5 bases at V and 2 bases at J; junction bases unmatched: 9. Looked up from germline, CDR1 is SGHTA and CDR2 is FQGNSA. For the CDR3, the DNA is TGTGCCAGCAGCCTTACACCGGGGGGAACCTACGAGCAGTACTTC. Translating gives CASSLTPGGTYEQYF.

This chain connects TRBV23-1 to TRBJ2-3; tentatively, D is TRBD2 (7 bases). TRBV23-1 belongs to the ORF category, with a function that is uncertain. Trimming removed 3 bases at V and 1 base at J, with 17 bases between. CDR3 size: 17 residues. Here the CDR3 reads CASSHGGAIGGTDTQYF. The DNA for the CDR3 is TGCGCCAGCAGTCATGGGGGGGCTATCGGGGGCACAGATACGCAGTATTTT.

The gene calls are TRBV28 and TRBJ1-5; D is unclear. V lost 6 bases to trimming and J lost 4 bases, with 10 bases between them. This CDR3 has 13 amino acids. Germline lookup yields CDR1 MDHEN and CDR2 SYDVKM. The CDR3 sequence is CASRRAGNQPQHF. CDR3 coding DNA: TGTGCCAGCAGGCGGGCGGGTAATCAGCCCCAGCATTTT.

This clonotype was seen a few times. This chain connects TRBV12-3 or TRBV12-4 to TRBJ2-5; D remains unclear. V was shortened by 6 bases and J by 7 bases, with 15 bases between the two germline ends. The CDR3 is made up of 13 amino acids. The CDR3 region has the DNA TGTGCCAGCAGATCTTCCAGGTTGGGGACCCAGTACTTC. Translating it yields CASRSSRLGTQYF.

This clonotype was seen more than once but under ten times. The rearrangement uses TRBV11-2 and TRBJ2-3; perhaps TRBD1 as D (5 bases). The V and J ends lost 3 bases and 5 bases respectively, with 15 bases between them. The CDR3 contains 15 residues. The V gene's germline CDR1 is SGHAT and CDR2 FQNNGV. The CDR3: CASSFSTRGRDTQYF. The CDR3 DNA sequence: TGTGCCAGCAGCTTTAGTACAAGGGGAAGAGATACGCAGTATTTT.

At least ten counts were recorded for this clonotype. The chain combines TRBV3-1 with TRBJ1-1; D call uncertain. Germline-derived CDR1 and CDR2 are LGHDT and YNNKEL (reference sequence). Trimming pared 5 bases from V and 7 bases from J, leaving 8 bases between. The CDR3 runs 11 residues. The CDR3 spells CASSFEGEAFF. DNA of the CDR3: TGTGCCAGCAGCTTTGAGGGTGAAGCTTTCTTT.

The V and J genes are TRBV5-1 and TRBJ2-2, with D maybe TRBD2 (5 bases). The CDR3 extends over 14 amino acids. CDR1 SGHRS and CDR2 YFSETQ come from the germline V gene. Trimming left V 7 bases short and J 3 bases short, with 13 bases between. CDR3 DNA sequence: TGCGCCAGCGGGCGGCGGGTCGACACCGGGGAGCTGTTTTTT. Protein product: CASGRRVDTGELFF. The full variable domain, rest sourced from reference TRBV5-1 and TRBJ2-2, is KAGVTQTPRYLIKTRGQQVTLSCSPISGHRSVSWYQQTPGQGLQFLFEYFSETQRNKGNFPGRFSGRQFSNSRSEMNVSTLELGDSALYLCASGRRVDTGELFFGEGSRLTVL.

This clonotype was counted ten times or more. The chain links TRBV5-1 to TRBJ1-1, with D tentatively TRBD1 (5 bases). The CDR3 totals 15 residues. V was cut by 3 bases and J by 0 bases, with 12 bases left in between. CDR1 SGHRS and CDR2 YFSETQ come from the germline V gene. The CDR3 bases are TGCGCCAGCAGCTGGGGACTGTCAATGAACACTGAAGCTTTCTTT. Translating it yields CASSWGLSMNTEAFF. Full variable domain (remainder filled in from reference TRBV5-1 and TRBJ1-1): KAGVTQTPRYLIKTRGQQVTLSCSPISGHRSVSWYQQTPGQGLQFLFEYFSETQRNKGNFPGRFSGRQFSNSRSEMNVSTLELGDSALYLCASSWGLSMNTEAFFGQGTRLTVV.

This chain links TRBV3-1 with TRBJ2-6; 8 nucleotides line up with TRBD1. Losses at the gene ends were 7 bases for V and 0 bases for J; bases not matched to a gene: 8. The CDR3 length is 17 residues. Germline V gene data show CDR1 as LGHDT and CDR2 as YNNKEL (reference sequence). CDR3 in DNA: TGTGCCAGCACCAAACGGACAGGGAGCTCTGGGGCCAACGTCCTGACTTTC. It encodes CASTKRTGSSGANVLTF.

In this sample, this clonotype turned up a few times. The chain uses TRBV4-3 and TRBJ1-5; D gene uncertain. There are 15 residues in the CDR3. Germline CDR1 and CDR2: LGHNA and YSLEER. Trimming left V 0 bases short and J 0 bases short, with 6 bases between. CDR3 coding DNA: TGCGCCAGCAGCCAAGAAGGGAGTAGCAATCAGCCCCAGCATTTT. It yields the protein CASSQEGSSNQPQHF.

This clonotype occurred a few times. This sequence joins TRBV7-2 and TRBJ2-3; no clear D gene. The CDR3 has 13 residues. The V and J ends lost 5 bases and 2 bases respectively, with 8 bases between them. CDR1 and CDR2 from the germline V gene are SGHTA and FQGNSA. The CDR3 nucleotides read TGTGCCAGCAGCCCTCCTTTCACAGATACGCAGTATTTT. Residues: CASSPPFTDTQYF.